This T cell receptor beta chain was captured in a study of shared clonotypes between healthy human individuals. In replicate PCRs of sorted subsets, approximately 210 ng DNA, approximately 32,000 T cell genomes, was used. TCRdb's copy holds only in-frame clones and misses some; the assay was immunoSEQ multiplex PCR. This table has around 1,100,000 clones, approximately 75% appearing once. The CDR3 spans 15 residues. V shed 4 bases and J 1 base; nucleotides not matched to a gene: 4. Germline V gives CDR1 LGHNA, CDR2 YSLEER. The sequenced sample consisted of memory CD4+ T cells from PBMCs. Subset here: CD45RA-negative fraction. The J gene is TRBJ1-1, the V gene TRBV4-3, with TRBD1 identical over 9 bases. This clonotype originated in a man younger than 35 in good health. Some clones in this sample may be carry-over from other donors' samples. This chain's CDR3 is CASSRGQGRNTEAFF. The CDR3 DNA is TGCGCCAGCAGCCGCGGACAGGGGAGGAACACTGAAGCTTTCTTT.